This T cell receptor (beta chain) emerged from a study of Ad26.COV2.S vaccination and SARS-CoV-2 variants. The CDR3 loop spans 12 amino acids. The V end lost 3 bases, the J end lost 8 bases, and 10 bases lay between the germline ends. Germline V gene data show CDR1 as SNHLY and CDR2 as FYNNEI. With respect to this clone: Its antigen is not known.

The table came from immunoSEQ multiplex PCR; TCRdb's copy has only in-frame clones and leaves some out. The sample records 85,000 to 120,000 clones, 80% being singletons. General study findings and limits: TCR breadth and depth analyses may have underestimated total T cell responses. Vaccine recipients surpassed placebo recipients in spike-specific TCR breadth. Substantial breadth in spike-specific CD8+ and CD4+ T cell responses was reportedly seen after vaccination.

This sample comprised peripheral blood, obtained after recovery from COVID-19. The sequence came from a human donor who had recovered from COVID-19. This sequence joins TRBV2 and TRBJ1-2; no definite D call. CDR3 amino acids: CASSDPLMGYTF. CDR3 sequence (DNA): TGTGCCAGCAGTGATCCCCTCATGGGCTACACCTTC.